A selection of T cell receptor beta chains follows, all from one sample in a study of shared clonotypes between healthy human individuals. The assay was immunoSEQ multiplex PCR, and TCRdb's table has in-frame clones only and misses some. The table shows approximately 980,000 clones, with about three quarters occurring only once. Sequences were obtained from memory CD4+ T cells sorted from blood. Receptors were obtained from a man between 18 and 29 years old in good health. Both conserved end residues are part of each CDR3. The D gene is left open where the match is weak. Clone size, where shown, is once, few, many, or a class for clones that have expanded.

>-|TRBV30|-|TRBJ1-2
TGTGCCTGGAGCGGCCCTAGGCGGAACTATGGCTACACCTTC
CAWSGPRRNYGYTF
>-|TRBV7-7|-|TRBJ2-1
TGTGCTAGCAGCTTGAGGCCAGGCGGCAATGAGCAGTTCTTC
CASSLRPGGNEQFF
>-|TRBV30|-|TRBJ1-6
TGTGCCTGGAGTGTACTATGGGGAGCGAATTCACCCCTCCACTTT
CAWSVLWGANSPLHF
>TRBD1|TRBV7-2|few|TRBJ1-5
TGTGCCAGCAGCTACGGACAGGGGAGTCAGCCCCAGCATTTT
CASSYGQGSQPQHF
>-|TRBV18|-|TRBJ2-5
TGTGCCAGCTCACCGCCAGGGGAAGAGACCCAGTACTTC
CASSPPGEETQYF
>-|TRBV30|once|TRBJ2-5
TGTGCCTGGAGTGTAATGGGGTCTCAAGAGACCCAGTACTTC
CAWSVMGSQETQYF
>-|TRBV18|-|TRBJ2-7
TGTGCCAGCTCCCGGAGCGGCAGCTCCTACGAGCAGTACTTC
CASSRSGSSYEQYF
>-|TRBV11-2|-|TRBJ1-2
TGTGCCAGCAGCTTGGGAGGGTACTATGGCTACACCTTC
CASSLGGYYGYTF
>-|TRBV5-3|-|TRBJ2-4
TGTGCCAGAAGCCCCCCCTCCCGAGACATTCAGTACTTC
CARSPPSRDIQYF
>-|TRBV5-4|-|TRBJ2-7
TGTGCCAGCAGCTTGGAAGGTGGAGGCGGCTACGAGCAGTACTTC
CASSLEGGGGYEQYF
>-|TRBV6-1|-|TRBJ1-5
TGTGCCAGCAGTGAGGCCTCTCATCAGCCCCAGCATTTT
CASSEASHQPQHF
>-|TRBV5-6|-|TRBJ1-6
TGTGCCAGCAGCGGGAGGGGACATAATTCACCCCTCCACTTT
CASSGRGHNSPLHF
>-|TRBV18|few|TRBJ1-2
TGTGCCAGCTCACCACCGACAGGTTTTAACTATGGCTACACCTTC
CASSPPTGFNYGYTF
>TRBD1|TRBV18|-|TRBJ2-1
TGTGCCAGCGCGACCGGGACAGGGGGCTACAATGAGCAGTTCTTC
CASATGTGGYNEQFF
>-|TRBV5-1|once|TRBJ1-6
TGCGCCAGCAGCACGCTCGGAGATGGTTCACCCCTCCACTTT
CASSTLGDGSPLHF
>-|TRBV6-5|-|TRBJ2-6
TGTGCCAGCAGTTTCGGACGGGGCTCTGGGGCCAACGTCCTGACTTTC
CASSFGRGSGANVLTF
>-|TRBV30|-|TRBJ2-5
TGTGCCTGGAGGACCCAGGGGAAAGAGACCCAGTACTTC
CAWRTQGKETQYF
>TRBD2|TRBV13|-|TRBJ2-5
TGTGCCAGTAAACCTCCGGGGGGGACAGAGACCCAGTACTTC
CASKPPGGTETQYF
>-|TRBV27|-|TRBJ2-7
TGTGCCAGCAGTCCACGAAGACAGGCCAATGGGGAGCAGTACTTC
CASSPRRQANGEQYF
>-|TRBV28|-|TRBJ1-2
TGTGCCAGCAGCCCAGGAGGATCTGACTATGGCTACACCTTC
CASSPGGSDYGYTF
>-|TRBV5-4|-|TRBJ2-7
TGTGCCAGCAGCTTGGGAGCCTACGAGCAGTACTTC
CASSLGAYEQYF
>TRBD1|TRBV18|-|TRBJ1-5
TGTGCCAGCTCACCAGTGGGACAGGGGGCAGGCAATCAGCCCCAGCATTTT
CASSPVGQGAGNQPQHF
>-|TRBV11-2|few|TRBJ1-1
TGTGCCAGCAGCTCCTACGTAAACACTGAAGCTTTCTTT
CASSSYVNTEAFF
>-|TRBV27|-|TRBJ1-6
TGTGCCAGCAGTTTATTGGGAGGTCAAAATTCACCCCTCCACTTT
CASSLLGGQNSPLHF
>TRBD2|TRBV7-9|-|TRBJ2-7
TGTGCCAGCAGCGAAGCGGGAGTGATCGAGCAGTACTTC
CASSEAGVIEQYF
>-|TRBV7-8|-|TRBJ2-7
TGTGCCAGCAGCTCCCACAGGGTGTCCATCACCTACGAGCAGTACTTC
CASSSHRVSITYEQYF
>TRBD1|TRBV10-3|-|TRBJ1-1
TGTGCCATCAGACCAGGACAGGCTTTGAACACTGAAGCTTTCTTT
CAIRPGQALNTEAFF
>-|TRBV2|-|TRBJ1-6
TGTGCCTCAGCAAAGCGGGCGGGCAATTCACCCCTCCACTTT
CASAKRAGNSPLHF